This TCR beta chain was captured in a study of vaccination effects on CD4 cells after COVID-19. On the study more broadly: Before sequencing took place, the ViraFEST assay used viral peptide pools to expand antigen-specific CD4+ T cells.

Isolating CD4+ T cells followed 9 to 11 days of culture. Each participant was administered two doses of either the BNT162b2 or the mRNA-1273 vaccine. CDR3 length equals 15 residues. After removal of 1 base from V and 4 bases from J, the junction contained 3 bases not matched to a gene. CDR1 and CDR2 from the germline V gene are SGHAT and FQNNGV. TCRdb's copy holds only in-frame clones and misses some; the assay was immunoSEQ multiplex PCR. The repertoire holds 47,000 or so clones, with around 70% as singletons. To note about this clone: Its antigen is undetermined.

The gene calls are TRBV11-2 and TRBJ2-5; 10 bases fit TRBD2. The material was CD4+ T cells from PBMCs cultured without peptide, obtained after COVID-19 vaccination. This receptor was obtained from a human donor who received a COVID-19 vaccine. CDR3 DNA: TGTGCCAGCAGCTTAGGGACTAGCGGACCAGAGACCCAGTACTTC. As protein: CASSLGTSGPETQYF.